This is a list of T cell receptor beta chains from one sample in a study of CD8+ T cells in alopecia areata. Produced via immunoSEQ multiplex PCR; TCRdb's table is partial and in-frame only. Here the sample spans 100,000 to 150,000 clones, roughly 69% being singletons. Input material: CD4+ T cells sorted from blood. All receptors come from a human donor in good health. Both conserved end residues are part of each CDR3. A D gene is named only where the DNA matches it firmly.

TRBV29-1	TRBJ1-2	TRBD1	CSVVTGGLNGYTF
TRBV4-1	TRBJ2-1	.	CASSPLIQGLDYNEQFF
TRBV30	TRBJ2-5	.	CAWSARGAETQYF
TRBV30	TRBJ2-2	.	CAWSGGGSAGELFF
TRBV7-9	TRBJ1-1	.	CASSPRGMNTEAFF
TRBV29-1	TRBJ2-3	TRBD1	CSVLKGALTDTQYF
TRBV6-6	TRBJ1-3	.	CASERDRSGNTIYF
TRBV6-5	TRBJ1-2	.	CASSYSGGSNYGYTF
TRBV2	TRBJ2-7	.	CASKQTESSYEQYF
TRBV30	TRBJ2-7	.	CAWSPTRGDEQYF
TRBV29-1	TRBJ1-2	.	CSATPGSSPNGYTF
TRBV27	TRBJ2-4	TRBD1	CASRPTGAKNIQYF
TRBV2	TRBJ1-1	.	CASKTGPTEAFF
TRBV4-1	TRBJ2-3	.	CASSQKGLWDTQYF
TRBV6-5	TRBJ2-4	TRBD2	CASSPPGGMNIQYF
TRBV4-1	TRBJ1-6	.	CASSQDPAQGGSPLHF
TRBV27	TRBJ2-2	TRBD1	CASRSRGHDTGELFF
TRBV4-1	TRBJ2-3	.	CASSQVESDTQYF
TRBV30	TRBJ2-3	.	CAWSVGWADTQYF
TRBV14	TRBJ2-5	TRBD1	CASSAGQGWKTQYF
TRBV6-5	TRBJ2-7	.	CASSPVGSTYEQYF
TRBV6-5	TRBJ2-5	.	CASSYRGETQYF
TRBV11-1	TRBJ2-2	.	CASSYRRVDTGELFF
TRBV7-3	TRBJ2-1	.	CASSLRRGPYNEQFF
TRBV29-1	TRBJ1-1	TRBD1	CSGTAGTGTPEAFF
TRBV2	TRBJ2-5	.	CASMGSGETQYF
TRBV6-5	TRBJ1-2	.	CASSTNRRNGYTF
TRBV4-1	TRBJ2-6	.	CASSQGVSGANVLTF
TRBV4-1	TRBJ2-3	TRBD2	CASSQQLAGFTDTQYF
TRBV4-2	TRBJ1-5	.	CASSQDRGAGGQPQHF
TRBV25-1	TRBJ2-1	.	CASSSRTYEQFF
TRBV5-6	TRBJ2-3	TRBD1	CASSLPTGITDTQYF
TRBV6-6	TRBJ2-1	.	CASATSRDTGLNEQFF
TRBV30	TRBJ2-7	.	CAWSVEGGKVF
TRBV7-2	TRBJ2-2	TRBD2	CASTAGGTGELFF
TRBV7-9	TRBJ1-6	.	CASSLAGAGSSYNSPLHF
TRBV5-1	TRBJ1-1	.	CASSLQGMNTEAFF
TRBV7-9	TRBJ1-2	.	CASSPTAKDGYTF
TRBV29-1	TRBJ1-1	.	CSVERRIEAFF
TRBV11-3	TRBJ2-7	TRBD2	CASSSNRDYFHEQYF
TRBV19	TRBJ1-1	.	CASSIWGRVNTEAFF
TRBV29-1	TRBJ2-6	.	CSVAAGANVLTF
TRBV30	TRBJ2-1	.	CACHRDIYNEQFF
TRBV25-1	TRBJ1-5	.	CASSVYQPQHF
TRBV29-1	TRBJ2-3	TRBD1	CSVVTGGAADTQYF
TRBV30	TRBJ1-1	TRBD1	CAWNGPRTGEAEAFF
TRBV11-2	TRBJ2-3	.	CASSYTGTPDTQYF
TRBV7-8	TRBJ1-2	.	CASSRRTANYGYTF
TRBV5-6	TRBJ2-5	TRBD2	CASSLLAGNQETQYF
TRBV20-1	TRBJ2-5	.	CSAGGPQATNF
TRBV19	TRBJ2-5	TRBD2	CASSFGLAGRETQYF
TRBV29-1	TRBJ1-3	.	CSARGRDSGNTIYF